This entry features one T cell receptor beta chain sequence. Its antigen is currently not known. Base qualities are not recorded, but no much larger clone differs from it by a single base. Using the deep immunoSEQ assay, TCR CDR3 regions were amplified from genomic DNA by multiplex PCR. Genomic DNA extracted from each cell subset was distributed evenly over all wells of several immunoSEQ 96-well plates, and each plate served as one replicate. For sorted subsets, roughly 200 ng of genomic DNA, equivalent to tens of thousands of T cell genomes, went into each replicate PCR. Purified libraries were quantified with a Qubit 3.0 fluorometer, sized on a Bioanalyzer 2100, and re-quantified with the KAPA Library Quantification kit. Every immunoSEQ 96-well plate was sequenced on a dedicated single-read 150-cycle Illumina NextSeq 550 flow cell. Concerning the study's data processing: Because the immunoSEQ output included only junctional sequences and no quality scores, the filtering could not be the same as the filtering used for full-length reads. Sequences were annotated with PyIR, a Python wrapper for IgBLAST v1.9, and V/J genes and CDR3 were assigned using IMGT germline references. Reads were removed for weak V/J assignments (E-value above 1e-6), missing CDR3, stop codons, out-of-frame junctions, or ambiguous translated residues. V3J clonotypes were defined as sequences sharing an identical inferred V gene, J gene, and CDR3 amino acid sequence. The percentage overlap between two repertoires was calculated by dividing the number of shared unique clonotypes by the size of the smaller repertoire. RTK rarefaction, the Chao1 estimator, and Recon v2.1 estimates of unobserved clonotypes were used to assess repertoire richness. For all TCRbeta clonotypes obtained by the gDNA method from a handful of donors, generation probabilities were computed with OLGA. TCRdb re-hosts the immuneACCESS table, in-frame sequences only. Its copies lack some clones; in the studies checked, an unresolved V gene accounts for under half of them, and the cause for the rest is not known. V and J calls and clone size are given by that table; D and trimming were obtained from the DNA. The sample table holds hundreds of thousands of clones, of which 60% to 75% were seen once. The ten largest clones capture 1.5% to 2% of the sample.

This sample is drawn from a study of shared clonotypes between healthy human individuals (TCRdb year 2020). Some background on the complete study: Three men and a couple of women, aged 18 to 49 years, made up the cohort. Different laboratories and diverse techniques were used to prepare libraries and sequence TCR repertoires, to increase sequencing depth and limit assay-specific biases. For each donor, CD4 naive and CD4 memory were each given three plates, CD8 naive was given two plates, and CD8 memory was given one plate. Between about 0.9 and 8.9 billion PBMCs per donor were obtained by leukapheresis. Blood TCR repertoires of roughly 5 healthy adults were deeply sequenced to estimate repertoire size and the extent of clonotype sharing between individuals. What the study reported, not specific to this receptor: Sampling was restricted to blood, and TCR repertoires in tissue are likely to differ from TCR repertoires in blood. The small number of donors limited the genetic and exposure-history diversity represented. Naive subsets generally had larger estimated clonotype richness than memory subsets. Clonotypes shared by all four sorted-subset donors showed higher generation probabilities than non-shared clonotypes. About 5% of naive CD4, 3.5% of naive CD8, about 2.5% of memory CD4, and more than 0.35% of memory CD8 clonotypes were shared across several donors. Rarefaction of sorted-subset datasets indicated incomplete sequencing despite the large sequencing depth. Based on pairwise subsampling, the degree of clonotype sharing among donors was expected to be affected by sequencing depth.

Healthy HIV-negative adults with no recently reported acute infections or vaccinations were included as donors. Only Caucasian adults living in Nashville, Tennessee, USA were represented among the donors. CD4+ T cells were enriched by magnetic negative selection; naive cells were then positively selected on CD45RA, and the negative fraction formed the memory subset. After blood collection by leukapheresis, PBMCs were isolated using Ficoll-Histopaque density gradient centrifugation and then cryopreserved in the vapor phase of liquid nitrogen. Analytical flow cytometry was used to check the purity and quantity of each magnetically sorted T cell population. Genomic DNA was isolated from each sorted fraction and quantified by UV absorbance on a Nanodrop 2000c. Trimmed from V: 4 bases; trimmed from J: 7 bases; junction bases lacking a gene match: 8. From the cysteine up to the phenylalanine, the CDR3 has a length of 15 residues. CDR3 DNA only is kept here, 45 bases in frame from base 1. Reading the germline V gene gives CDR1 SGHRS and CDR2 YFSETQ.

The sequenced sample was memory CD4+ T cells sorted from blood. The label giving this sample's cell subset or site can be read as: CD45RA-negative fraction. The receptor comes from a woman under 40 in good health. In this chain, TRBV5-1 is recombined with TRBJ1-4, and 9 junction bases match TRBD1. In nucleotide form, the sequence is TGCGCCAGCAGCCAGACCGGGACAGGGCGTGAAAAACTGTTTTTT. It is translated as CASSQTGTGREKLFF.